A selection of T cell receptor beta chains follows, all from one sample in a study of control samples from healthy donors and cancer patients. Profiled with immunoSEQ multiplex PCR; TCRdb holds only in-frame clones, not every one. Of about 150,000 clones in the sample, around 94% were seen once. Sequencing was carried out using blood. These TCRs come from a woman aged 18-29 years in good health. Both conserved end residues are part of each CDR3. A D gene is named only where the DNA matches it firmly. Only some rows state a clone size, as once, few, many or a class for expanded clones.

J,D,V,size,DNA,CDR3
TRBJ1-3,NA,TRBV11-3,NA,TGTGCCAGCAGCTTAGATCGACCGAGCTCTGGAAACACCATATATTTT,CASSLDRPSSGNTIYF
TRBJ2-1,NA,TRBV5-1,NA,TGCGCCAGCAGCTTAGGCGGGGAGTCCTACAATGAGCAGTTCTTC,CASSLGGESYNEQFF
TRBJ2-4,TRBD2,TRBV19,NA,TGTGCCAGTAGCACCGGGACTAGCAGAGACATTCAGTACTTC,CASSTGTSRDIQYF
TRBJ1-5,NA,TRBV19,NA,TGTGCCACCGCGCAGGGCTCGCAGCCCCAGCATTTT,CATAQGSQPQHF
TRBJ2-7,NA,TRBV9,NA,TGTGCCAGCAGCGCCGGGGCCCTTTTTACAGGGGGAGGGATCTACGAGCAGTACTTC,CASSAGALFTGGGIYEQYF
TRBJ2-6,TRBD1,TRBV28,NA,TGTGCCAGCAGTTTAACAGGGGCCTACTCTGGGGCCAACGTCCTGACTTTC,CASSLTGAYSGANVLTF
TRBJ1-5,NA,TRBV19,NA,TGTGCCAGTAAGCAAGCGGTCGGCAATCAGCCCCAGCATTTT,CASKQAVGNQPQHF
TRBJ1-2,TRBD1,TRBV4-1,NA,TGCGCCAGCAGCCAAGATTACAGGGGGAACTATGGCTACACCTTC,CASSQDYRGNYGYTF
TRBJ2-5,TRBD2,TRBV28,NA,TGTGCCAGCAGTCCCGGGACTAGCGGGATGGATTTCCAAGAGACCCAGTACTTC,CASSPGTSGMDFQETQYF
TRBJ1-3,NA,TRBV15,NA,TGTGCCACCAGCAGAGATCGACAGAACTCTGGAAACACCATATATTTT,CATSRDRQNSGNTIYF
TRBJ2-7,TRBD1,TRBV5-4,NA,TGTGCCAGCAGCTTGGTCGGGAAATCAGGGGGAGAGCAGTACTTC,CASSLVGKSGGEQYF
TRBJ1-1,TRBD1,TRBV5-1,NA,TGCGCCAGCAGCTTGGGACAGGGAGGGACTGAAGCTTTCTTT,CASSLGQGGTEAFF
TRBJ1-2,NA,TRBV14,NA,TGTGCCAGCAGCCAAGGGGCGGAAGGGAATGGCTACACCTTC,CASSQGAEGNGYTF
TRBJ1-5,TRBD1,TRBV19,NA,TGTGCCAGTAGTATAGATCCAGGGGGCGGGAAGCCCCAGCATTTT,CASSIDPGGGKPQHF
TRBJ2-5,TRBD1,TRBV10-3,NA,TGTGCCATCAGCTCCCGGGACAGACAAGAGACCCAGTACTTC,CAISSRDRQETQYF
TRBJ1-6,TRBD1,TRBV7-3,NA,TGTGCCAGCAGCCTTATGGGACAGTCCTATAATTCACCCCTCCACTTT,CASSLMGQSYNSPLHF
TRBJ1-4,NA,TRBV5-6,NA,TGTGCCAGCAGTTTGGGCCCAGAGGGAGATGGGAAACTGTTTTTT,CASSLGPEGDGKLFF
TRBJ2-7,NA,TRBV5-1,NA,TGCGCCAGCAGCCTGGGACACTTAATCTCCTACGAGCAGTACTTC,CASSLGHLISYEQYF
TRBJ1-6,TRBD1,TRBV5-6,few,TGTGCCAGCAGCCTACCGGACAGGTTGCGGAATTCACCCCTCCACTTT,CASSLPDRLRNSPLHF
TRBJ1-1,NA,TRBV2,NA,TGTGCCAGCAGTGAATCTGAAGCTTTCTTT,CASSESEAFF